The 29 T cell receptor beta chains given below trace back to one sample, sequenced in a study of read filtering for tumor transcriptome and immune sequencing. The library was built from roughly 400 ng RNA with molecular barcoded adaptors for alpha/delta and beta/gamma chains. Each CDR3 protein is one row after TCRdb ran MiXCR on the reads. The sample has around 130,000 distinct CDR3 sequences; approximately 13% are singletons. Sample: a population of CD138-negative cells sorted from bone marrow. These receptors were taken from a donor aged 40 or over with multiple myeloma.

This clonotype was seen more than once but under ten times. The V and J genes are TRBV6-5 and TRBJ1-4; D may be TRBD1 (5 bases). CDR1 MNHEY and CDR2 SVGAGI come from the germline V gene. This CDR3 region has 16 residues. V shed 6 bases and J shed 7 bases, with 21 bases lying between them. The CDR3 DNA reads TGTGCCAGCAGCCAGGGAGTATTCAGGTCTTTTGAAAAACTGTTTTTT. It specifies CASSQGVFRSFEKLFF.

This clonotype has a count of ten or more. The DNA for the CDR3 is TGCAGTGCCGGGTCTTACAATGAGCAGTTCTTC. It yields the protein CSAGSYNEQFF. The J gene is TRBJ2-1, the V gene TRBV20-1; no definite D call. CDR3 length: 11 residues. CDR1 is DFQATT and CDR2 is SNEGSKA in the germline V gene (reference sequence). Trimming took off 6 bases at V and 4 bases at J, with 7 bases between the two ends.

At least ten counts were recorded for this clonotype. The chain uses TRBV4-2 and TRBJ2-1; D is unresolved. The CDR3 extends over 13 amino acids. Trimming left V 5 bases short and J 7 bases short, with 12 bases between. Germline-derived CDR1 and CDR2 are LGHNA and YNFKEQ. CDR3: CASSSRVRNEQFF. CDR3 nucleotides: TGTGCCAGCAGCAGCCGGGTAAGAAATGAGCAGTTCTTC.

This clonotype was observed at least ten times. The rearrangement links TRBV5-1 to TRBJ2-5; D remains ambiguous. CDR1 SGHRS and CDR2 YFSETQ come from the germline V gene. The ends were cut back, 5 bases at V and 1 base at J, with 12 bases in the middle. CDR3 size: 14 residues. CDR3 in DNA: TGCGCCAGCAGTTTGAACAGAGTCCAAGAGACCCAGTACTTC. This gives the protein CASSLNRVQETQYF.

This clonotype has a count of ten or more. The chain has TRBV11-2 and TRBJ2-1; D may be TRBD1 (5 bases). Trimming shortened V by 8 bases and J by 8 bases, and 19 bases separated the two germline ends. CDR1 is SGHAT and CDR2 is FQNNGV in the germline V gene. The CDR3 covers 14 residues. The CDR3 here is CASRKGPLKDEQFF. The CDR3 region has the DNA TGTGCCAGCCGCAAGGGGCCCCTAAAAGATGAGCAGTTCTTC.

On this clonotype: This could be a read error, since a much larger clone is one nucleotide away. This chain joins TRBV23-1 and TRBJ1-5, with TRBD1 matching 7 bases. TRBV23-1 is recorded as an ORF, its role being uncertain. This CDR3 comprises 16 residues. CDR3 residues: CASSTRQGPSSQPQHF. The DNA of the CDR3 is TGCGCCAGCAGTACACGACAGGGACCTAGCAGTCAGCCCCAGCATTTT.

The J gene is TRBJ2-5, the V gene TRBV4-1; 7 bases are shared with TRBD2. CDR3 length: 16 residues. Germline assignment: CDR1 MGHRA and CDR2 YSYEKL. Unmatched junction bases numbered 11, after V lost 4 bases and J lost 3 bases. CDR3 residues: CASSPSGAPAEETQYF. For the CDR3, the DNA is TGCGCCAGCAGCCCAAGCGGGGCACCAGCAGAAGAGACCCAGTACTTC.

The chain has TRBV6-5 and TRBJ2-7, with D possibly TRBD2 on 8 matching bases. Trimming removed 3 bases from V and 6 bases from J, with 21 bases in between. Germline V gives CDR1 MNHEY, CDR2 SVGAGI. This CDR3 comprises 16 residues. The CDR3 sequence is CASSYSTGAAGGEQYF. CDR3 in DNA: TGTGCCAGCAGTTATTCCACAGGGGCGGCGGGGGGCGAGCAGTACTTC.

With respect to this clonotype: A read error may explain this, as a much larger clone is one base away. The V call is TRBV11-3, the J call TRBJ2-2; D is ambiguous. The CDR3 contains 13 residues. Germline CDR1 reads SGHNT; CDR2 reads YENEEA. The V end was cut by 3 bases, the J end by 4 bases, with 6 bases between. CDR3 bases: TGTGCCAGCAGCTTCCCTTCCACCGGGGAGCTGTTTTTT. Residues: CASSFPSTGELFF.

This CDR3 is CSVLGPTDEQYF. The DNA for the CDR3 is TGCAGCGTTTTAGGACCGACGGACGAGCAGTACTTC. The J gene is TRBJ2-7, the V gene TRBV29-1; D is ambiguous. Germline V gene data show CDR1 as SQVTM and CDR2 as ANQGSEA. Trimming cost V 5 bases and J 5 bases, with 13 bases left between them. The CDR3 covers 12 residues.

This clonotype has only a few counts. Since the CDR3 does not end with the conserved phenylalanine or tryptophan, this likely comes from a read error. Because the CDR3's place on the DNA is in doubt, the DNA is left out and the CDR3 is given as listed by TCRdb. The rearrangement uses TRBV5-4 and TRBJ2-1. The CDR3 has 16 amino acids, counting both end residues. Germline V gene lookup returns CDR1 SGHNT and CDR2 YYREEE (reference sequence). The CDR3 loop reads CASSTPDGSSYNEQLC.

A word on this clonotype: Since a much larger clone is just one base distant, this may be a read error. The chain has TRBV19 and TRBJ1-1, with D maybe TRBD1 (6 bases). Germline-derived CDR1 and CDR2 are LNHDA and SQIVND (reference sequence). This CDR3 spans 12 amino acids. In nucleotides, the CDR3 is TGTGCCAGTAGCGACAGGAACACTGAAGCTATCTTT. Translation gives CASSDRNTEAIF.

The chain couples TRBV14 to TRBJ2-2, with 11 bases aligning to TRBD2. Unmatched junction bases numbered 4, after V lost 0 bases and J lost 4 bases. Looked up from germline, CDR1 is SGHDN and CDR2 is FVKESK. The CDR3 loop spans 17 amino acids. The CDR3 here is CASSQEWLAGGTGELFF. The CDR3 DNA is TGTGCCAGCAGCCAAGAATGGCTAGCGGGAGGCACCGGGGAGCTGTTTTTT.

In this sample, this clonotype turned up many times. The chain carries TRBV29-1 and TRBJ2-7, with 12 bases identical to TRBD2. V lost 7 bases and J lost 2; bases outside the gene matches: 12. CDR1 is SQVTM and CDR2 is ANQGSEA in the germline V gene. The CDR3 runs 16 residues. The CDR3 sequence: CSAWTGRTSGTYEQYF. CDR3 nucleotide sequence: TGCAGCGCCTGGACAGGCAGGACTAGCGGGACCTACGAGCAGTACTTC.

In this sample, this clonotype turned up many times. V is TRBV20-1 and J is TRBJ2-1; the match to TRBD1 covers 8 bases. Losses at the gene ends were 3 bases for V and 7 bases for J; bases not matched to a gene: 8. This CDR3 is 14 amino acids long. Per germline, CDR1 DFQATT and CDR2 SNEGSKA (reference sequence). Here the CDR3 DNA reads TGCAGTGCTAGCTCCGGGACAGGTGTGAATGAGCAGTTCTTC. Protein product: CSASSGTGVNEQFF.

This clonotype was seen at least ten times. The J gene is TRBJ2-3, the V gene TRBV18; 7 bases are shared with TRBD1. The CDR3 runs to 13 residues. V lost 4 bases and J lost 6; bases outside the gene matches: 4. CDR1 and CDR2 (germline): KGHSH, LQKENI. Here the CDR3 reads CASSRQDRDTQYF. The CDR3 bases are TGTGCCAGCTCACGACAGGACAGGGATACGCAGTATTTT.

This clonotype has a count of ten or more. The chain combines TRBV20-1 with TRBJ2-7; tentative D call: TRBD1 (6 bases). This CDR3 is built from 12 residues. Between the trimmed V and J ends, which lost 5 bases and 5 bases, there was a span of 13 bases. CDR1 DFQATT and CDR2 SNEGSKA come from the germline V gene (reference sequence). CDR3 nucleotide sequence: TGCAGTGCTTCGCCTACAGGGAACGAGCAGTACTTC. This encodes CSASPTGNEQYF.

This clonotype was detected only a few times. The chain employs TRBV6-2 or TRBV6-3 and TRBJ2-7; 8 nucleotides match TRBD1. V shed 4 bases and J 2 bases; nucleotides not matched to a gene: 4. This CDR3 comprises 14 residues. Germline V gene sequence: CDR1 MNHEY, CDR2 SVGEGT. The CDR3 DNA sequence: TGTGCCAGCAGTTGGCTGGGACAGGCCTACGAGCAGTACTTC. It codes for CASSWLGQAYEQYF.

This clonotype was counted ten times or more. The gene calls are TRBV7-9 and TRBJ2-1, with 10 bases identical to TRBD1. This CDR3 is 17 amino acids long. V dropped 0 bases and J dropped 6; count of bases not matched to a gene: 8. The germline gives CDR1 SEHNR, CDR2 FQNEAQ (reference sequence). The CDR3 loop is CASSLARGTGAGNEQFF. The CDR3 DNA reads TGTGCCAGCAGCTTAGCGCGGGGGACAGGGGCCGGCAATGAGCAGTTCTTC.

V and J are TRBV18 and TRBJ2-7, with D hard to call. The CDR3 is 13 residues long. Trimming pared 5 bases from V and 2 bases from J, leaving 10 bases between. Germline V lookup: CDR1 KGHSH, CDR2 LQKENI. DNA of the CDR3: TGTGCCAGCTCAACCTTAGGAACCTACGAGCAGTACTTC. Protein sequence: CASSTLGTYEQYF. The variable domain in full, with the rest retrieved from reference TRBV18 and TRBJ2-7, is NAGVMQNPRHLVRRRGQEARLRCSPMKGHSHVYWYRQLPEEGLKFMVYLQKENIIDESGMPKERFSAEFPKEGPSILRIQQVVRGDSAAYFCASSTLGTYEQYFGPGTRLTVT.

This clonotype showed up just a few times. Just one base apart from a much larger clone, this may be a read error. This chain links TRBV6-5 with TRBJ1-2, with D possibly TRBD1 on 6 matching bases. Germline-derived CDR1 and CDR2 are MNHEY and SVGAGI. This CDR3 comprises 15 residues. In nucleotides, the CDR3 is TGTGCCAGCAGTTACTGGCCAGGGGTGGACTATGGCTACGCCTTC. This gives the protein CASSYWPGVDYGYAF.

This clonotype was counted many times. The genes are TRBV6-5 and TRBJ2-7, with D possibly TRBD2 on 6 matching bases. The germline V gene has CDR1 MNHEY and CDR2 SVGAGI. This CDR3 is built from 14 residues. V was trimmed by 7 bases and J by 0 bases, leaving 13 bases between them. For the CDR3, the DNA is TGTGCCAGCAATCCTAGCGCCTACTCCTACGAGCAGTACTTC. The encoded protein is CASNPSAYSYEQYF.

This clonotype was found many times. The chain employs TRBV12-3 or TRBV12-4 and TRBJ1-1; unclear D gene. CDR3 length: 15 amino acids. Trimming removed 5 bases at V and 3 bases at J, with 16 bases between. The CDR3 here is CASSPRTQADTEAFF. The CDR3 DNA reads TGTGCCAGCAGTCCTAGGACCCAAGCGGACACTGAAGCTTTCTTT.

This clonotype appeared many times. CDR3 protein: CASSYSRESEQYF. DNA of the CDR3: TGTGCCAGCAGTTACTCGAGGGAGAGCGAGCAGTACTTC. The V and J genes are TRBV6-2 or TRBV6-3 and TRBJ2-7; D perhaps matches TRBD2 (5 bases). Trimming removed 0 bases at V and 6 bases at J, with 9 bases between. Germline lookup yields CDR1 MNHEY and CDR2 SVGEGT. This CDR3 region has 13 residues.

This clonotype came up many times. This CDR3 reads CASSSATSGRPDTQYF. CDR3 nucleotide sequence: TGTGCCAGCAGTTCCGCGACTAGCGGGAGACCGGATACGCAGTATTTT. The chain has TRBV6-6 and TRBJ2-3; 12 bases map to TRBD2. This CDR3 has 16 amino acids. Germline CDR1 is MNHNY and CDR2 is SVGAGI (reference sequence). Losses at the gene ends were 4 bases for V and 6 bases for J; bases not matched to a gene: 8.

This clonotype was seen only a few times. A read error may explain this, as a much larger clone is one base away. As the CDR3 is not closed by the conserved phenylalanine or tryptophan, this likely results from a read error. The rearrangement uses TRBV7-2 and TRBJ2-7; D unresolved. CDR1 SGHTA and CDR2 FQGNSA come from the germline V gene. This CDR3 has 15 amino acids. Trimming left V 4 bases short and J 2 bases short, with 15 bases between. In DNA, the CDR3 is TGTGCCAGCAGCTCCTCAATTCGGTTCCCCTACGAGCAGTACCTC. This codes for CASSSSIRFPYEQYL.

This clonotype has at least ten counts. The rearrangement uses TRBV29-1 and TRBJ2-2; no clear D gene. Germline V gene lookup returns CDR1 SQVTM and CDR2 ANQGSEA. Trimming stripped 7 bases from V and 0 bases from J, with 12 bases between. The CDR3 covers 14 residues. The CDR3 here is CSGRSGANTGELFF. The CDR3 region has the DNA TGCAGCGGCCGTTCGGGCGCGAACACCGGGGAGCTGTTTTTT.

This clonotype has ten or more counts. The rearrangement joins TRBV20-1 to TRBJ2-7; 13 bases match TRBD2. Trimming removed 0 bases from V and 2 bases from J; junction bases left unmatched: 4. Germline CDR1 is DFQATT and CDR2 is SNEGSKA (reference sequence). CDR3 length: 16 residues. CDR3 DNA sequence: TGCAGTGCTAGAGATACTAGCGGGAGGGGGGCCTACGAGCAGTACTTC. Residues: CSARDTSGRGAYEQYF.

This clonotype was observed at least ten times. This chain joins TRBV7-9 and TRBJ2-7; D could derive from TRBD1 or TRBD2 (5 bases each). V lost 6 bases, J lost 4 bases, and 13 bases lay in between. The CDR3 covers 13 residues. Germline V gene sequence: CDR1 SEHNR, CDR2 FQNEAQ (reference sequence). CDR3 region: CASRSPEGYEQYF. CDR3 bases: TGTGCCAGCAGGTCGCCTGAGGGGTACGAGCAGTACTTC.